The 14 T cell receptor beta chains below were found in one sample sequenced in a study of shared clonotypes between healthy human individuals. Sequencing used immunoSEQ multiplex PCR; TCRdb keeps in-frame clones, though not all of them. The sample yields about 990,000 clones, around 82% seen once. The sample was memory CD4+ T cells from PBMCs. This sample's subset: CD45RA-negative fraction. The source is a young man in good health. Some clones in this sample may be carry-over from other donors' samples.

The chain uses TRBV10-2 and TRBJ1-2, with 7 bases fitting TRBD1. The germline gives CDR1 WSHSY, CDR2 SAAADI. Trimming removed 2 bases from V and 4 bases from J; junction bases left unmatched: 7. This CDR3 is 15 amino acids long. The CDR3 DNA sequence: TGCGCCAGCAGTGAGAGAAAAGGGGGCGTCTATGGCTACACCTTC. Protein: CASSERKGGVYGYTF.

The CDR3 loop is CASSFGSGRLYEQYF. CDR3 in DNA: TGTGCCAGCAGCTTCGGTAGCGGGAGGTTATACGAGCAGTACTTC. The rearrangement joins TRBV5-4 to TRBJ2-7, with 10 bases matching TRBD2. Germline V gives CDR1 SGHNT, CDR2 YYREEE (reference sequence). The length of the CDR3 is 15 residues. The V gene end was trimmed by 2 bases and the J gene end by 4 bases; junction bases not matched to a gene: 6.

V usage is TRBV6-1 and J usage is TRBJ1-2; D is ambiguous. V was clipped by 5 bases and J by 8 bases, with 12 bases between them. The V gene's germline CDR1 is MNHNS and CDR2 SASEGT. The CDR3 extends over 12 amino acids. The CDR3 nucleotides read TGTGCCAGCAGTTGGACTTCCGAGGGCTACACCTTC. Protein: CASSWTSEGYTF.

The genes are TRBV2 and TRBJ1-4; D remains ambiguous. Trimming stripped 4 bases from V and 8 bases from J, with 5 bases between. Germline loops: CDR1 SNHLY, CDR2 FYNNEI. This CDR3 region has 11 residues. CDR3 sequence reads: CASSVREKLFF. As DNA, the CDR3 is TGTGCCAGCAGTGTGAGGGAAAAACTGTTTTTT.

The chain is built from TRBV7-2 and TRBJ2-1; D gene unclear. There are 15 residues in the CDR3. V was cut by 4 bases and J by 2 bases, with 12 bases left in between. Per germline, CDR1 SGHTA and CDR2 FQGNSA. The CDR3, as DNA: TGTGCCAGCAGCTCCCCCGGCGATGCCTACAATGAGCAGTTCTTC. Encoded protein: CASSSPGDAYNEQFF.

The chain couples TRBV25-1 to TRBJ2-7, with D perhaps TRBD1 (6 bases). Germline CDR1 is MGHDK and CDR2 is SYGVNS. V lost 6 bases and J 0 bases, leaving 15 bases between the germline ends. The CDR3 is made up of 15 amino acids. CDR3 amino acids: CASSVTGTTSYEQYF. As DNA, the CDR3 is TGTGCCAGCAGCGTAACCGGGACAACCTCCTACGAGCAGTACTTC.

The chain has TRBV6-6 and TRBJ1-1, with a tentative D call TRBD1 (5 bases). The V end lost 5 bases, the J end lost 10 bases, and 20 bases lay between the germline ends. This CDR3 comprises 14 residues. Germline V gene sequence: CDR1 MNHNY, CDR2 SVGAGI (reference sequence). CDR3 sequence reads: CASSAGTRGRGAFF. DNA of the CDR3: TGTGCCAGCAGTGCCGGGACGCGGGGACGGGGAGCTTTCTTT.

The V gene is TRBV15, the J gene TRBJ2-7, with 7 bases that match TRBD2. The trim removed 1 base at V and 2 bases at J, leaving 11 bases unmatched. This CDR3 region has 17 residues. Germline V gene data show CDR1 as LNHNV and CDR2 as YYDKDF (reference sequence). The CDR3 DNA sequence: TGTGCCACCAGCAGAGGGAAGGGGCTAGCGGAACCCTACGAGCAGTACTTC. Translating it yields CATSRGKGLAEPYEQYF.

The sample holds a few counts of this clone. This rearrangement joins TRBV28 to TRBJ1-4; TRBD1 is a possible D gene (5 bases). CDR3 size: 15 residues. V dropped 2 bases and J dropped 5 bases, with 12 bases sitting between them. Germline values: CDR1 MDHEN, CDR2 SYDVKM. The CDR3 here is CASSLPGTKNEKLFF. The CDR3, as DNA: TGTGCCAGCAGTTTACCCGGGACGAAGAATGAAAAACTGTTTTTT.

The chain is built from TRBV11-2 and TRBJ2-5; TRBD1 matches 9 bases. This CDR3 is 14 amino acids long. V shed 4 bases and J 5 bases; nucleotides not matched to a gene: 5. Germline V gene lookup returns CDR1 SGHAT and CDR2 FQNNGV. The CDR3 loop reads CASSSTGGEETQYF. The CDR3 nucleotides are TGTGCCAGCAGCTCAACAGGGGGCGAGGAGACCCAGTACTTC.

The genes are TRBV6-5 and TRBJ1-5; D gene uncertain. The V gene's germline CDR1 is MNHEY and CDR2 SVGAGI. Between the trimmed V and J ends, which lost 5 bases and 6 bases, there was a span of 11 bases. The CDR3 runs to 13 residues. The chain's CDR3 is CASSTEESQPQHF. CDR3 coding DNA: TGTGCCAGCAGTACAGAAGAGAGTCAGCCCCAGCATTTT.

As to this clone: The identical CDR3 is also encoded by other nucleotide sequences in the sample. J is TRBJ2-5 and V is TRBV18; D remains unclear. This CDR3 is built from 13 residues. Between the trimmed V and J ends, which lost 0 bases and 1 base, there was a span of 3 bases. In germline, CDR1 is KGHSH, CDR2 LQKENI. CDR3 bases: TGTGCCAGCTCACCACCCAGCCAAGAGACCCAGTACTTC. Amino acids: CASSPPSQETQYF. Together with reference TRBV18 and TRBJ2-5, the CDR3 gives the full variable domain: NAGVMQNPRHLVRRRGQEARLRCSPMKGHSHVYWYRQLPEEGLKFMVYLQKENIIDESGMPKERFSAEFPKEGPSILRIQQVVRGDSAAYFCASSPPSQETQYFGPGTRLLVL.

J is TRBJ2-1 and V is TRBV2, with D perhaps matching TRBD2 (6 bases). Trimming took 4 bases from V and 6 from J, leaving 13 bases between them. This CDR3 region has 14 residues. Germline CDR1 and CDR2: SNHLY and FYNNEI. The CDR3: CASSGLVRGNEQFF. CDR3 in DNA: TGTGCCAGCAGTGGACTAGTTCGGGGCAATGAGCAGTTCTTC.

Only a few counts were recorded for this clone. This chain connects TRBV6-1 to TRBJ1-2; D unclear. CDR1 and CDR2 from the germline V gene are MNHNS and SASEGT. The CDR3 extends over 14 amino acids. V shed 6 bases and J shed 4 bases, with 15 bases lying between them. This chain's CDR3 is CASSALVGTYGYTF. In DNA form, the CDR3 reads TGTGCCAGCAGCGCATTGGTCGGCACCTATGGCTACACCTTC.